The 6 T cell receptor beta chains below were found in one sample sequenced in a study of cytomegalovirus exposure and HLA in healthy donors. 60 Vbeta and 13 Jbeta primers were used in PCR. TCRdb keeps only in-frame clones here, not all; method: immunoSEQ multiplex PCR. The sample includes 95,000 to 150,000 clones, 75% of them seen just once. Sequencing was performed on PBMCs. These TCRs come from a woman in her forties in good health and CMV-seropositive.

J is TRBJ1-4 and V is TRBV12-5; a weak D match, TRBD1 (6 bases). V lost 4 bases to trimming and J lost 8 bases, with 17 bases between them. CDR3 length: 15 residues. Germline V gene data show CDR1 as LGHNT and CDR2 as FRNRAP. CDR3 sequence: CASGSPSAGDEKLFF. Written as DNA, the CDR3 is TGTGCTAGTGGTTCCCCCTCGGCAGGGGACGAAAAACTGTTTTTT.

This clone was seen once. This chain joins TRBV9 and TRBJ2-3; D gene uncertain. The germline CDR1 and CDR2 sequences are SGDLS and YYNGEE. V was pared by 2 bases and J by 9 bases, with 10 bases between. CDR3 length equals 12 residues. The CDR3 spells CASSVSSLTQYF. For the CDR3, the DNA is TGTGCCAGCAGCGTGTCGTCGTTGACGCAGTATTTT.

V usage is TRBV19 and J usage is TRBJ1-2; maybe TRBD1 (5 bases). The CDR3 length is 13 residues. V was shortened by 6 bases and J by 1 base, with 9 bases between the two germline ends. CDR1 is LNHDA and CDR2 is SQIVND in the germline V gene (reference sequence). The CDR3 spells CASSPDSNYGYTF. For the CDR3, the DNA is TGTGCCAGTAGCCCCGACAGTAACTATGGCTACACCTTC.

The V and J genes are TRBV7-3 and TRBJ1-1, with D hard to call. This CDR3 is 13 amino acids long. The ends were cut back, 0 bases at V and 5 bases at J, with 7 bases in the middle. Germline-derived CDR1 and CDR2 are SGHTA and FQGTGA. The DNA for the CDR3 is TGTGCCAGCAGCTTAACAAGCGTGACTGAAGCTTTCTTT. Residues: CASSLTSVTEAFF.

The V and J genes are TRBV9 and TRBJ1-2; TRBD1 matches 12 bases. J lost 6 bases, V lost 4 bases, and 7 bases had no gene match. This CDR3 comprises 15 residues. The germline gives CDR1 SGDLS, CDR2 YYNGEE. The CDR3: CASSPLGTGGDGYTF. The DNA for the CDR3 is TGTGCCAGCAGCCCCCTGGGGACAGGGGGCGATGGCTACACCTTC.

V usage is TRBV5-1 and J usage is TRBJ2-1, with D possibly being TRBD1 (5 bases). V lost 0 bases to trimming and J lost 0 bases, with 7 bases between them. CDR1 SGHRS and CDR2 YFSETQ come from the germline V gene. The CDR3 length is 15 residues. The CDR3 reads CASSLGQSSYNEQFF. The CDR3 region has the DNA TGCGCCAGCAGCTTGGGACAGAGCTCCTACAATGAGCAGTTCTTC.